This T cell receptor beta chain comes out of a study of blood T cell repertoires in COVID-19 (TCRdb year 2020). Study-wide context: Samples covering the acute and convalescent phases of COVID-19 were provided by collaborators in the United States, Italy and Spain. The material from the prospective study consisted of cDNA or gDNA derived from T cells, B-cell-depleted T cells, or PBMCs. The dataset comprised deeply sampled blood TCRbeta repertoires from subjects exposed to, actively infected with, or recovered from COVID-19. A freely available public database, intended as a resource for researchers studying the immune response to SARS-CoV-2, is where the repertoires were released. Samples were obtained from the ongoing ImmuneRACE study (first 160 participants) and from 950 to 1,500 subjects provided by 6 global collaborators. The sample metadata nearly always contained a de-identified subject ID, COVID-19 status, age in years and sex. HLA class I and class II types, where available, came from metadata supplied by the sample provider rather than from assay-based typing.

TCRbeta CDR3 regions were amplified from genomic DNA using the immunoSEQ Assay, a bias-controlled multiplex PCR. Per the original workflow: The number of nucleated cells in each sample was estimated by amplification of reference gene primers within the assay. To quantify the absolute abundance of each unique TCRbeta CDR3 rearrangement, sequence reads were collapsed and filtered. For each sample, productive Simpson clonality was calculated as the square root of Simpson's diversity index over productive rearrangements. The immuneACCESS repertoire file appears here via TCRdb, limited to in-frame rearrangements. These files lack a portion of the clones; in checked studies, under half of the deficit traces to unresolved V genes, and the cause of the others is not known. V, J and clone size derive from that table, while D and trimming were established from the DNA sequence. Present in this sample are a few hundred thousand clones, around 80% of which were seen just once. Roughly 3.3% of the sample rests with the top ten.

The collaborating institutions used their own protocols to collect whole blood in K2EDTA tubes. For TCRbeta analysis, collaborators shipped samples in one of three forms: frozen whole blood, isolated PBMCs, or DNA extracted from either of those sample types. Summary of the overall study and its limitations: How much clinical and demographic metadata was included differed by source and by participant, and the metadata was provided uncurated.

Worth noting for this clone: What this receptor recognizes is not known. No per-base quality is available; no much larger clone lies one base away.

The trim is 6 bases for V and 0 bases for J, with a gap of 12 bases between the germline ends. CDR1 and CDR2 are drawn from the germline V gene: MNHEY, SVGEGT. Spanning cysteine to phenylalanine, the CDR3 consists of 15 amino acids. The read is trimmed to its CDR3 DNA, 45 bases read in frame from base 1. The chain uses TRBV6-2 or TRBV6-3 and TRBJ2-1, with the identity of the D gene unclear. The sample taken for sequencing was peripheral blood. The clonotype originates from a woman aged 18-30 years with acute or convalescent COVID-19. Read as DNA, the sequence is TGTGCCAGCAGCTTCGTTGCGAGCTCCTACAATGAGCAGTTCTTC. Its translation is CASSFVASSYNEQFF.